This TCR beta chain was sequenced for a study of cytomegalovirus exposure and HLA in healthy donors. About this clone itself: What it recognizes is unknown.

Use of 60 Vbeta and 13 Jbeta primers characterized the PCR. The repertoire was sequenced with immunoSEQ multiplex PCR; TCRdb's copy has only in-frame clones and lacks some. Among around 170,000 clones listed, approximately 84% were seen once. Study results and limitations: Many donors carried some public TCRs, although rarity characterized most TCR sequences. According to an earlier analysis, most TCR beta V segments yielded productive rearrangements about 87% or about 30% of the time. Sequencing likely generated an artifact that appeared as a cluster of highly shared sequence variants.

CDR1 is MNHEY, CDR2 SMNVEV, per germline (reference sequence). V dropped 10 bases and J dropped 1; count of bases not matched to a gene: 12. This CDR3 has 16 amino acids. The sample was PBMCs. The chain carries TRBV27 and TRBJ2-2, with 7 bases that match TRBD1. This TCR derives from a man aged 45-65 years in good health and CMV-seronegative. The CDR3 loop is CATSADRVGNTGELFF. The CDR3 nucleotides read TGTGCCACCAGCGCCGACAGGGTCGGGAACACCGGGGAGCTGTTTTTT.